Listed here are 12 T cell receptor beta chains from one sample, sequenced in a study of blood T cell dynamics during melanoma immunotherapy. Profiled with immunoSEQ multiplex PCR; TCRdb holds only in-frame clones, not every one. This sample yields around 12,000 clones, of which under 95% are seen a single time; around 0.18% belongs to the top ten. Time point specified: week 3, after first cycle of checkpoint inhibitor. Sequenced material: effector memory CD8+ T cells from blood, taken from a patient treated with checkpoint blockade. These receptors were collected from a human donor with melanoma.

The chain carries TRBV27 and TRBJ2-7; TRBD2 is a possible D gene (7 bases). The CDR3 is 14 amino acids. The V end was cut by 5 bases, the J end by 5 bases, with 16 bases between. Per germline, CDR1 MNHEY and CDR2 SMNVEV (reference sequence). CDR3 DNA: TGTGCCAGCAGTCAAGGGGGGGGTGGCAACGAGCAGTACTTC. Translating gives CASSQGGGGNEQYF.

This chain uses TRBV6-6 with TRBJ2-7, with TRBD2 matching over 7 bases. Germline V lookup: CDR1 MNHNY, CDR2 SVGAGI (reference sequence). The length of the CDR3 is 13 residues. The J segment lost 4 bases and the V segment lost 2 bases, leaving 2 bases of the junction unmatched. The CDR3 DNA reads as TGTGCCAGCAGTTACGAGGGAGGGTACGAGCAGTACTTC. Encoded protein: CASSYEGGYEQYF.

V gene TRBV11-2 combines with J gene TRBJ2-1; tentatively, D is TRBD2 (7 bases). Trimming left V 4 bases short and J 0 bases short, with 10 bases between. Germline CDR1 is SGHAT and CDR2 is FQNNGV. The CDR3 has 15 residues. CDR3 region: CASSYRDYSYNEQFF. The CDR3 nucleotides read TGTGCCAGCAGCTACAGGGACTACTCCTACAATGAGCAGTTCTTC.

This rearrangement joins TRBV29-1 to TRBJ1-3; 8 bases agree with TRBD1. The length of the CDR3 is 13 residues. Germline lookup yields CDR1 SQVTM and CDR2 ANQGSEA. J was trimmed by 6 bases and V by 7 bases; bases with no gene match: 8. The CDR3 loop is CSAGGQDSNTIYF. The CDR3 DNA follows: TGCAGCGCCGGGGGACAGGATTCAAACACCATATATTTT.

The gene calls are TRBV28 and TRBJ1-4, with 7 positions matching TRBD1. This CDR3 spans 14 amino acids. With 1 base clipped from V and 8 bases from J, the junction kept 4 bases outside the gene matches. Germline V gene data show CDR1 as MDHEN and CDR2 as SYDVKM. CDR3 coding DNA: TGTGCCAGCAGTTTATACAGGGGAGACGAAAAACTGTTTTTT. This encodes CASSLYRGDEKLFF. Together with reference TRBV28 and TRBJ1-4, the CDR3 gives the full variable domain: DVKVTQSSRYLVKRTGEKVFLECVQDMDHENMFWYRQDPGLGLRLIYFSYDVKMKEKGDIPEGYSVSREKKERFSLILESASTNQTSMYLCASSLYRGDEKLFFGSGTQLSVL.

The V and J genes are TRBV6-5 and TRBJ1-1; D gene unclear. V lost 3 bases, J lost 0 bases, and 8 bases lay in between. The CDR3 sequence is 14 residues long. Germline V gene sequence: CDR1 MNHEY, CDR2 SVGAGI. CDR3 nucleotides: TGTGCCAGCAGTTATGGCACTCTGAACACTGAAGCTTTCTTT. Translated: CASSYGTLNTEAFF.

As for this clone: The junction differs from germline at one of its ends, possibly a read error. This sequence joins TRBV28 and TRBJ2-5; TRBD1 or TRBD2 may be the D gene (5 bases each). The CDR3 contains 12 residues. Germline CDR1 MDHEN, CDR2 SYDVKM. This chain's CDR3 is CASSITRDPFDF. The DNA for the CDR3 is TGTGCCAGCAGTATTACTCGGGACCCCTTTGACTTC.

CDR3 region: CASSPTTFISGSVFSGANVLTF. CDR3 nucleotides: TGTGCCAGCAGTCCTACTACGTTTATAAGCGGGAGCGTTTTCTCTGGGGCCAACGTCCTGACTTTC. The chain has TRBV27 and TRBJ2-6; 8 bases are shared with TRBD2. V lost 5 bases, J lost 0 bases, and 21 bases stayed unmatched. Germline V gives CDR1 MNHEY, CDR2 SMNVEV (reference sequence). This CDR3 comprises 22 residues.

The rearrangement uses TRBV6-5 and TRBJ1-4, with a tentative D call TRBD1 (6 bases). V lost 2 bases and J 11 bases, leaving 12 bases between the germline ends. From germline, CDR1 is MNHEY and CDR2 SVGAGI. The CDR3 loop spans 13 amino acids. The CDR3 region has the DNA TGTGCCAGCAGTTACGGAGACAGGTCTAAACTGTTTTTT. Protein: CASSYGDRSKLFF.

The sample holds one count of this clone. This chain links TRBV21-1 with TRBJ1-2; the D call in the table, TRBD1, was not verified against the DNA. TRBV21-1 is a recognized pseudogene. CDR3 length equals 16 residues. The DNA of the CDR3 is TGTGCCAGCAGCTTCCGCACAGGGATCCGTAACTATGGCTACACCTTC. It translates to CASSFRTGIRNYGYTF.

This chain connects TRBV4-1 to TRBJ2-3, with a tentative D call TRBD2 (7 bases). Germline loops: CDR1 MGHRA, CDR2 YSYEKL. The CDR3 contains 17 residues. The V end lost 0 bases, the J end lost 2 bases, and 15 bases lay between the germline ends. CDR3 sequence: CASSQEGAGDHTDTQYF. The CDR3 DNA reads as TGCGCCAGCAGCCAAGAGGGGGCGGGAGACCACACAGATACGCAGTATTTT.

The V gene is TRBV19, the J gene TRBJ2-1; the D gene could be TRBD1 or TRBD2 (6 bases each). V was clipped by 5 bases and J by 6 bases, with 11 bases between them. The CDR3 consists of 13 residues. The germline V gene encodes CDR1 LNHDA and CDR2 SQIVND (reference sequence). CDR3 sequence reads: CASSPGDFNEQFF. The CDR3 DNA follows: TGTGCCAGTAGTCCAGGGGACTTCAATGAGCAGTTCTTC.